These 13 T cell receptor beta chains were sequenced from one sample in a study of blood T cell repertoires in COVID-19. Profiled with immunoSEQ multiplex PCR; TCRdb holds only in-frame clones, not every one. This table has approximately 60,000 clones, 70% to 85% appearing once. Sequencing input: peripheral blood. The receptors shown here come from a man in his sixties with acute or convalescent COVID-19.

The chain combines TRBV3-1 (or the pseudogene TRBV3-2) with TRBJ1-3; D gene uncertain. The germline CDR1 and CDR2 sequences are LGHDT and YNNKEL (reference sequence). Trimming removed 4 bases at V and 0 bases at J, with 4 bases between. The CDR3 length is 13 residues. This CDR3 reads CASSLNSGNTIYF. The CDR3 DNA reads TGTGCCAGCAGCCTCAACTCTGGAAACACCATATATTTT.

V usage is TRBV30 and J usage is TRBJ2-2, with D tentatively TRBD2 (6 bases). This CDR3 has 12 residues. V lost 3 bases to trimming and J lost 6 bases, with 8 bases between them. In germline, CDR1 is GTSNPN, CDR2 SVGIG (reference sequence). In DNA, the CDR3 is TGTGCCTGGAGATGGGGGGCCGGGGAGCTGTTTTTT. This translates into CAWRWGAGELFF.

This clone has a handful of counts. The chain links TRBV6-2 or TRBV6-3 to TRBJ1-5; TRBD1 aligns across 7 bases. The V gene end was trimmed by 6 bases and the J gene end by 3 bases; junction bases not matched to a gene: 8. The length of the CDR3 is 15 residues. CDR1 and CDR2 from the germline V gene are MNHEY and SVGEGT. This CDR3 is CASSPDREYNQPQHF. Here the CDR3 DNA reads TGTGCCAGCAGCCCCGACAGGGAATACAATCAGCCCCAGCATTTT.

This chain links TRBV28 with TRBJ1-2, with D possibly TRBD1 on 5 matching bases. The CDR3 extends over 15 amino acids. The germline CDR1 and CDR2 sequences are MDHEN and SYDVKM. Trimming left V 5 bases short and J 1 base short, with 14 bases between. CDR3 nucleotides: TGTGCCAGCAGTCCTCAGTGGGGGGATAACTATGGCTACACCTTC. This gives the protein CASSPQWGDNYGYTF.

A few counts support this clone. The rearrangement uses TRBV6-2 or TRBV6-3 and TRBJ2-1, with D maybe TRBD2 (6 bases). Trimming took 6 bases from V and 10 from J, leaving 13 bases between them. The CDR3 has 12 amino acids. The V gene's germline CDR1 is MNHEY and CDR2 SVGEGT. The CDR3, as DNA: TGTGCCAGCAGCCCCGCGGGGCTGGAGCAGTTCTTC. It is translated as CASSPAGLEQFF.

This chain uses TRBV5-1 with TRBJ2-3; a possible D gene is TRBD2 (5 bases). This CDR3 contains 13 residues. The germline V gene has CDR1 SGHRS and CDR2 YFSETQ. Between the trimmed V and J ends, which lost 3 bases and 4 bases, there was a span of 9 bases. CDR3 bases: TGCGCCAGCAGCTCACTAGTCGCAGATACGCAGTATTTT. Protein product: CASSSLVADTQYF. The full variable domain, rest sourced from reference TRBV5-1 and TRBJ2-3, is KAGVTQTPRYLIKTRGQQVTLSCSPISGHRSVSWYQQTPGQGLQFLFEYFSETQRNKGNFPGRFSGRQFSNSRSEMNVSTLELGDSALYLCASSSLVADTQYFGPGTRLTVL.

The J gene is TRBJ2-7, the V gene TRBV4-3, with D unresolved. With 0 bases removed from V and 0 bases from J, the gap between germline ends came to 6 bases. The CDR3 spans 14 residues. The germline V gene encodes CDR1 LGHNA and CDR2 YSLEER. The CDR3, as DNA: TGCGCCAGCAGCCAAGACGCGAGCTCCTACGAGCAGTACTTC. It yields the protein CASSQDASSYEQYF.

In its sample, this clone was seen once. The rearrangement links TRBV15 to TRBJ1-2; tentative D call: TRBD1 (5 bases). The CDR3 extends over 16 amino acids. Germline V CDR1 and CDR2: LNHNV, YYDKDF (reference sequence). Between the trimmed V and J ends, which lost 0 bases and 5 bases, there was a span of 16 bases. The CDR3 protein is CATSRDQAGPDYGYTF. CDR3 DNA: TGTGCCACCAGCAGAGACCAGGCAGGGCCAGATTATGGCTACACCTTC.

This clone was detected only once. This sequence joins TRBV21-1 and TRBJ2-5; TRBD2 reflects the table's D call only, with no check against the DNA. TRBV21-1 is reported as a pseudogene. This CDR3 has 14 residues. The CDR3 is CASRVGTGGETQYF. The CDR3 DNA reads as TGTGCCAGCAGGGTCGGAACGGGAGGCGAGACCCAGTACTTC.

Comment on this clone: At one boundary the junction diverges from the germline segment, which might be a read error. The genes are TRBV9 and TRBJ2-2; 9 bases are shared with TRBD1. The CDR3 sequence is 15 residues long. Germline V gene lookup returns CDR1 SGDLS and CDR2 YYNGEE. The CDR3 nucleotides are TGTGCCAGCAGCGCACAGGGGGCGAATACCGGGGAGCTGTTTTTT. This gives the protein CASSAQGANTGELFF.

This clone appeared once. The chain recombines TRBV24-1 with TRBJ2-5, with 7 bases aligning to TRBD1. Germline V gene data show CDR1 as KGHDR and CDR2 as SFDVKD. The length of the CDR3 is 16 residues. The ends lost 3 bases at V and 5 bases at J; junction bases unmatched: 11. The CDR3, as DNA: TGTGCCACCAGTGATCTGGGTACAGGGGTTGAGGAGACCCAGTACTTC. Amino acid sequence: CATSDLGTGVEETQYF.

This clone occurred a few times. DNA of the CDR3: TGTGCCAGTAGTTCTGACAGGGGTCTGAACACCGGGGAGCTGTTTTTT. The encoded protein is CASSSDRGLNTGELFF. V usage is TRBV19 and J usage is TRBJ2-2; 8 bases match TRBD1. From germline, CDR1 is LNHDA and CDR2 SQIVND (reference sequence). V was pared by 5 bases and J by 1 base, with 6 bases of the junction left unmatched. This CDR3 is built from 16 residues.

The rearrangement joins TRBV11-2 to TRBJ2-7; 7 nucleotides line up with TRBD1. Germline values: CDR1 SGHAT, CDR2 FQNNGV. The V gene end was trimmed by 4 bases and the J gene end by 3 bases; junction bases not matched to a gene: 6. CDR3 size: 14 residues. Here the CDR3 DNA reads TGTGCCAGCAGCTCCCCGACAGGGAGCTACGAGCAGTACTTC. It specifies CASSSPTGSYEQYF.